Below, 14 T cell receptor beta chains from the same sample are listed, as sequenced in a study of untreated major depressive disorder. The assay was immunoSEQ multiplex PCR, and TCRdb's table has in-frame clones only and misses some. This table holds 15,000 to 20,000 clones, more than 75% found once. The sequencing sample was made of CD4+ T cells from PBMCs. These TCRs come from a woman aged 30 to 39 in good health.

In the case of this clone: An end of the junction does not agree with germline; a read error may underlie this. The rearrangement uses TRBV29-1 and TRBJ1-3; D possibly corresponds to TRBD1 (5 bases). The length of the CDR3 is 11 residues. The germline CDR1 and CDR2 sequences are SQVTM and ANQGSEA. CDR3 coding DNA: TGCAGCGTTGAAGATCGGGACCGGTGGGATTTT. It encodes CSVEDRDRWDF.

The CDR3 sequence is CASSRDWGEQFF. In DNA form, the CDR3 reads TGTGCCAGCAGCCGCGACTGGGGTGAGCAGTTCTTC. The chain links TRBV25-1 to TRBJ2-1; D gene uncertain. The germline V gene has CDR1 MGHDK and CDR2 SYGVNS. The CDR3 is 12 amino acids. V gave up 6 bases and J gave up 9 bases, with 12 bases separating them.

The rearrangement uses TRBV4-1 and TRBJ2-7, with a possible D match to TRBD1 (6 bases). Germline V lookup: CDR1 MGHRA, CDR2 YSYEKL. The germline V and J ends were trimmed by 0 bases and 4 bases, with 16 bases remaining between them. The CDR3 consists of 16 residues. The CDR3 sequence: CASSQEVSGDVYEQYF. CDR3 in DNA: TGCGCCAGCAGCCAAGAGGTCTCAGGGGACGTTTACGAGCAGTACTTC.

This chain joins TRBV5-4 and TRBJ2-3; D ambiguous. V was pared by 2 bases and J by 3 bases, with 4 bases between. The CDR3 covers 12 residues. CDR1 is SGHNT and CDR2 is YYREEE in the germline V gene (reference sequence). This chain's CDR3 is CASSFRTDTQYF. DNA of the CDR3: TGTGCCAGCAGCTTCCGGACAGATACGCAGTATTTT.

This rearrangement joins TRBV6-5 to TRBJ2-2; D unresolved. Germline lookup yields CDR1 MNHEY and CDR2 SVGAGI. This CDR3 spans 14 amino acids. Trimming removed 2 bases from V and 4 bases from J, with 8 bases in between. This CDR3 is CASSYQWVTGELFF. For the CDR3, the DNA is TGTGCCAGCAGTTACCAATGGGTCACCGGGGAGCTGTTTTTT.

This chain joins TRBV4-2 and TRBJ2-7, with no clear D. In germline, CDR1 is LGHNA, CDR2 YNFKEQ. Deletions cut 1 base from V and 4 bases from J, with 8 bases between. This CDR3 region has 13 residues. CDR3 coding DNA: TGTGCCAGCAGCCAAGTAGTAGGGTACGAGCAGTACTTC. This gives the protein CASSQVVGYEQYF.

This clone has only a few counts. The genes are TRBV29-1 and TRBJ1-2, with D perhaps matching TRBD1 (5 bases). Between the trimmed V and J ends, which lost 8 bases and 4 bases, there was a span of 14 bases. From germline, CDR1 is SQVTM and CDR2 ANQGSEA. This CDR3 is built from 12 residues. The chain's CDR3 is CSTFGASYGYTF. The CDR3 DNA is TGCAGCACCTTCGGGGCCTCCTATGGCTACACCTTC.

This chain joins TRBV7-3 and TRBJ2-1, with D perhaps TRBD2 (5 bases). The germline V gene has CDR1 SGHTA and CDR2 FQGTGA. The V and J ends lost 0 bases and 8 bases respectively, with 11 bases between them. The CDR3 is made up of 14 amino acids. CDR3 loop: CASSLTRTGDEQFF. CDR3 bases: TGTGCCAGCAGCTTAACGAGGACTGGGGATGAGCAGTTCTTC.

The chain links TRBV9 to TRBJ1-2, with D hard to call. CDR1 SGDLS and CDR2 YYNGEE come from the germline V gene. The CDR3 is made up of 15 amino acids. Trimming took 0 bases from V and 0 from J, leaving 9 bases between them. As DNA, the CDR3 is TGTGCCAGCAGCGTAGAGGGAGTCCCTAACTATGGCTACACCTTC. It yields the protein CASSVEGVPNYGYTF.

DNA for the CDR3: TGTGCCAGCAGTGAACAGTTGTATGGCTACACCTTC. It specifies CASSEQLYGYTF. The chain is built from TRBV2 and TRBJ1-2; D not certain. The CDR3 has 12 residues. Germline V gives CDR1 SNHLY, CDR2 FYNNEI. V lost 2 bases, J lost 5 bases, and 6 bases lay in between.

In nucleotides, the CDR3 is TGTGCCAGCAGTGGACGGTCGAACACTGAAGCTTTCTTT. This encodes CASSGRSNTEAFF. The chain employs TRBV2 and TRBJ1-1; no definite D call. CDR1 is SNHLY and CDR2 is FYNNEI in the germline V gene. V was clipped by 4 bases and J by 1 base, with 7 bases between them. The CDR3 sequence is 13 residues long.

The chain uses TRBV28 and TRBJ2-1, with TRBD2 matching over 7 bases. Germline V gene lookup returns CDR1 MDHEN and CDR2 SYDVKM. V gave up 8 bases and J gave up 2 bases; unmatched junction bases: 9. There are 15 residues in the CDR3. In nucleotides, the CDR3 is TGTGCCAGCCTCGAGGGAGGGGCAACCTACAATGAGCAGTTCTTC. This translates into CASLEGGATYNEQFF.

The chain couples TRBV27 to TRBJ2-3; TRBD1 agrees at 9 bases. The CDR3 is 16 residues long. The J segment lost 2 bases and the V segment lost 5 bases, leaving 8 bases of the junction unmatched. Germline V gene lookup returns CDR1 MNHEY and CDR2 SMNVEV (reference sequence). CDR3 sequence (DNA): TGTGCCAGCAGTCTTCAACAGGGGGCGAACACAGATACGCAGTATTTT. Its protein is CASSLQQGANTDTQYF.

This CDR3 is CASGGGYYGYTF. The CDR3 bases are TGTGCCAGCGGGGGTGGTTACTATGGCTACACCTTC. The chain links TRBV28 to TRBJ1-2, with D perhaps TRBD1 (5 bases). CDR3 size: 12 residues. Germline V lookup: CDR1 MDHEN, CDR2 SYDVKM. The V end lost 8 bases, the J end lost 3 bases, and 10 bases lay between the germline ends.